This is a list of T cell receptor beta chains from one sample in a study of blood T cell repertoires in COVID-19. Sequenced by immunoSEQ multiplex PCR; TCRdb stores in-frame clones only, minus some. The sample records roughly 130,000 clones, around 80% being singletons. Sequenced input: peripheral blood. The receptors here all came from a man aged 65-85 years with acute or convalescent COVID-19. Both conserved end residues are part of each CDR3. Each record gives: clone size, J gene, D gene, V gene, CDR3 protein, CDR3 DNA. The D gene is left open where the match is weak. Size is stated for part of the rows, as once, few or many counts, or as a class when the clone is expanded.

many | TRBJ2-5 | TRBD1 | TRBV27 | CASSHRGGETQYF | TGTGCCAGCAGTCACAGGGGCGGGGAGACCCAGTACTTC
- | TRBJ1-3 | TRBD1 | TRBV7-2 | CASSADRAGNTIYF | TGTGCCAGCAGCGCCGACAGGGCTGGAAACACCATATATTTT
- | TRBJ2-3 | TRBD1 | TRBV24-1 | CATSDLQEGQGATQYF | TGTGCCACCAGTGATTTGCAAGAGGGACAGGGAGCTACGCAGTATTTT
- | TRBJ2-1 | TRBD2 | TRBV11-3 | CASSLGAWAGGPNNEQFF | TGTGCCAGCAGCTTAGGTGCCTGGGCGGGGGGGCCGAATAATGAGCAGTTCTTC
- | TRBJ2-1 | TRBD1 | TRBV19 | CASSRGIKQGAFKFF | TGTGCCAGTAGTAGGGGGATAAAACAGGGGGCATTCAAGTTCTTC
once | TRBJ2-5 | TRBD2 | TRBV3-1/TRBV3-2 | CASSLTSGGAGETQYF | TGTGCCAGCAGCCTAACTAGCGGGGGGGCAGGAGAGACCCAGTACTTC
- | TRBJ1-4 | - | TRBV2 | CASRPLRGTNEKLFF | TGTGCCAGCAGACCCCTTCGAGGCACTAATGAAAAACTGTTTTTT
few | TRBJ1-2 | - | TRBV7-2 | CASTRRMGVYGYTF | TGTGCCAGCACCCGAAGGATGGGCGTCTATGGCTACACCTTC
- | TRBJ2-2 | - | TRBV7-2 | CASSSSGNARGELFF | TGTGCCAGCAGCTCATCAGGGAACGCACGCGGGGAGCTGTTTTTT
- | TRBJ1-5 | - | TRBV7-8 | CASSLGSRMRDQPQHF | TGTGCCAGCAGCTTAGGCAGCAGGATGAGGGATCAGCCCCAGCATTTT
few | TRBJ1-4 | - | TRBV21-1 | CASGEALGEALSEKLFF | TGTGCCAGCGGGGAGGCCTTGGGGGAAGCCTTGTCTGAAAAACTGTTTTTT
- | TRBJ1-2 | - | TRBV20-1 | CSASSGAEKGTF | TGCAGTGCTAGTTCTGGGGCCGAGAAGGGCACCTTC
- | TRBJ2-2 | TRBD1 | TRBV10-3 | CAISNRGAVTGELFF | TGTGCCATCAGTAACAGGGGCGCTGTCACCGGGGAGCTGTTTTTT
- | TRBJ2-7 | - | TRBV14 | CASSQDPVPSEQYF | TGTGCCAGCAGCCAAGATCCAGTGCCCAGCGAGCAGTACTTC
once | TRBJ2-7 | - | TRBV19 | CASSIGWSSYEQYF | TGTGCCAGTAGTATAGGCTGGAGCTCCTACGAGCAGTACTTC
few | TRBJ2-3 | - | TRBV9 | CASSQRDLRADTQYF | TGTGCCAGCAGCCAAAGAGATCTGAGGGCAGATACGCAGTATTTT
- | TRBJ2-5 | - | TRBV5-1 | CASSLMFEGLKTQYF | TGCGCCAGCAGCTTGATGTTTGAGGGTTTAAAGACCCAGTACTTC
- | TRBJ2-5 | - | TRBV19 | CASSPRGRGQETQYF | TGTGCCAGTAGTCCTAGGGGGAGGGGACAAGAGACCCAGTACTTC
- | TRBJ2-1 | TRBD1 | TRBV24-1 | CASGQGYNEQFF | TGTGCCAGTGGACAGGGCTACAATGAGCAGTTCTTC
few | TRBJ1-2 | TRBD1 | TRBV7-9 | CASSSLGGKSGYTF | TGTGCCAGCAGTTCCTTAGGGGGCAAATCTGGCTACACCTTC
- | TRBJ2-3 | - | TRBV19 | CASSISGFYTDTQYF | TGTGCCAGTAGTATTTCAGGGTTCTACACAGATACGCAGTATTTT
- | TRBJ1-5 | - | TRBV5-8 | CASSLDRGPQHF | TGTGCCAGCAGCTTGGACCGGGGGCCCCAGCATTTT
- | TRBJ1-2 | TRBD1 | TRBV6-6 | CASSQGTGDYGYTF | TGTGCCAGCAGTCAGGGGACAGGGGATTATGGCTACACCTTC
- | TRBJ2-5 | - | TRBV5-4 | CASSLEAGRPLSQETQYF | TGTGCCAGCAGCTTGGAGGCGGGCAGGCCCCTTTCCCAAGAGACCCAGTACTTC
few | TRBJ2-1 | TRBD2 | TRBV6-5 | CASRTSGGDNEQFF | TGTGCCAGCAGGACTAGCGGGGGAGACAATGAGCAGTTCTTC
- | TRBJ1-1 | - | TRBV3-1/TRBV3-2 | CASSQDLRGFPEAFF | TGTGCCAGCAGCCAAGATTTAAGGGGGTTCCCTGAAGCTTTCTTT
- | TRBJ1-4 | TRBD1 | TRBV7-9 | CASSSLGQSNEKLFF | TGTGCCAGCAGCTCCCTGGGACAGTCTAATGAAAAACTGTTTTTT
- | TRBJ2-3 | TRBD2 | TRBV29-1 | CSVSLAGGSTDTQYF | TGCAGCGTATCACTAGCGGGGGGTAGCACAGATACGCAGTATTTT
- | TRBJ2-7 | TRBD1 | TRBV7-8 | CASSWGTGSSYEQYF | TGTGCCAGCAGCTGGGGGACAGGGTCATCCTACGAGCAGTACTTC
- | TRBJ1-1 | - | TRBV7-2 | CASSLTGSGPTEAFF | TGTGCCAGCAGCTTAACAGGGTCGGGTCCCACTGAAGCTTTCTTT
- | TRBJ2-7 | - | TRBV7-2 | CASSNLLAAYEQYF | TGTGCCAGCAGCAATTTACTAGCTGCCTACGAGCAGTACTTC
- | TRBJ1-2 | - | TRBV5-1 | CASSFSGAGGYTF | TGCGCCAGCAGCTTCTCAGGGGCGGGTGGCTACACCTTC
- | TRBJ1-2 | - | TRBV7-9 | CASSPRIPQPNYGYTF | TGTGCCAGCAGCCCTAGGATCCCCCAACCTAACTATGGCTACACCTTC
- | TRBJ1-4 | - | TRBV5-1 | CASSLGQGFEKLFF | TGCGCCAGCAGCTTAGGGCAGGGTTTTGAAAAACTGTTTTTT
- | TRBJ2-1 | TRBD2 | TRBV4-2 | CASSQVALAGDPQQFF | TGTGCCAGCAGCCAAGTGGCGTTAGCGGGGGACCCCCAGCAGTTCTTC
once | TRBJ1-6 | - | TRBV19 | CASTLGEGNSPLHF | TGTGCCAGTACGCTCGGGGAGGGGAATTCACCCCTCCACTTT
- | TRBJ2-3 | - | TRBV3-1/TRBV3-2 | CASSQMGPGALATQYF | TGTGCCAGCAGCCAAATGGGACCAGGGGCTCTGGCTACGCAGTATTTT
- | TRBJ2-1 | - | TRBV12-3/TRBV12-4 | CASRNQDGEQFF | TGTGCCAGCAGAAACCAGGATGGGGAGCAGTTCTTC
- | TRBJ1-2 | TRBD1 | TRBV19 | CASSRSGQHNYGYTF | TGTGCCAGTAGCCGATCGGGACAGCACAACTATGGCTACACCTTC
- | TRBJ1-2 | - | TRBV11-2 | CASSPDHSGYGYTF | TGTGCCAGCAGCCCGGACCATTCGGGGTATGGCTACACCTTC
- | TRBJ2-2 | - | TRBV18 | CASSPGRTNTGELFF | TGTGCCAGCTCACCAGGGAGGACGAACACCGGGGAGCTGTTTTTT
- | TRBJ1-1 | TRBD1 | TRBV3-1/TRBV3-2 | CASSPRQGNTEAFF | TGTGCCAGCAGCCCTCGACAGGGGAACACTGAAGCTTTCTTT
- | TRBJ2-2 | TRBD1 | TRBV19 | CASTLGQGLAGELFF | TGTGCCAGTACGCTCGGACAGGGGCTTGCCGGGGAGCTGTTTTTT
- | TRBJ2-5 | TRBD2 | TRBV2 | CASKASGGHTQYF | TGTGCCAGCAAAGCTAGCGGGGGGCATACCCAGTACTTC
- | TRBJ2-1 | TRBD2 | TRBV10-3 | CATMRLAGDYNEQFF | TGTGCCACTATGAGACTAGCGGGGGACTACAATGAGCAGTTCTTC
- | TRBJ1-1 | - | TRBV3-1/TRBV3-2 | CASSTVRNTEAFF | TGTGCCAGCAGTACGGTCCGGAACACTGAAGCTTTCTTT